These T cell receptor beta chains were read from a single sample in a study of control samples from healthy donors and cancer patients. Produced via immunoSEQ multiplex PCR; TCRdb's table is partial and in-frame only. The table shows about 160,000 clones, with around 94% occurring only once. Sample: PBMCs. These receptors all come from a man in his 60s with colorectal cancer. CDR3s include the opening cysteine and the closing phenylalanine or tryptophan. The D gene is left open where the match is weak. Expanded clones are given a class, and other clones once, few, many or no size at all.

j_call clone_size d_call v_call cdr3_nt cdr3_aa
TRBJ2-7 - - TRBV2 TGTGCCAGCAGTGGGACGGGAGTCTACGAGCAGTACTTC CASSGTGVYEQYF
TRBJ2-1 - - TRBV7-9 TGTGCCAGCAGCTTAGGTGGGAGGAATGAGCAGTTCTTC CASSLGGRNEQFF
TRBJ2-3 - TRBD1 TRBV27 TGTGCCAGCAGTTTAGCGAAGGGGACAGGGGCGTCAGATACGCAGTATTTT CASSLAKGTGASDTQYF
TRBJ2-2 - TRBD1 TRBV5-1 TGCGCCAGCAGCGACAGGGGGCCCGGGGAGCTGTTTTTT CASSDRGPGELFF
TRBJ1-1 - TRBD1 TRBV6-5 TGTGCCAGCACCCCAGACAGGGGAGGAACTGAAGCTTTCTTT CASTPDRGGTEAFF
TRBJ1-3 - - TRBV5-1 TGCGCCAGCAGCGAGGAGAACTATGGAAACACCATATATTTT CASSEENYGNTIYF
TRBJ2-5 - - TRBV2 TGTGCCAGCAGTGGTCCCCGTTCGGGGACCCAGTACTTC CASSGPRSGTQYF
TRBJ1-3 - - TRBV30 TGTGCCTGGACCTCCCTCGGAAACACCATATATTTT CAWTSLGNTIYF
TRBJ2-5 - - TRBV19 TGTGCCAGTAGTATAGATGTCGGCGGTCAGGAGACCCAGTACTTC CASSIDVGGQETQYF
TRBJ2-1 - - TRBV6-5 TGTGCCAGCAGTTATGACGGGGATGAGCAGTTCTTC CASSYDGDEQFF
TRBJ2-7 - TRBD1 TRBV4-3 TGCGCCAGCAGCCAGCGGACAGGGTTCGGGCAGTACTTC CASSQRTGFGQYF
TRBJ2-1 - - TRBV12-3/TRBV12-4 TGTGCCAGCAAGCGACAGTACAATGAGCAGTTCTTC CASKRQYNEQFF
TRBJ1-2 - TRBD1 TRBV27 TGTGCCAGCAGTTTGGCACAGGGGTTCTCTGGCTACACCTTC CASSLAQGFSGYTF
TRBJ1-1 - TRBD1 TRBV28 TGTGCCAGCAGTTGGGGGACAGGGGGTAACACTGAAGCTTTCTTT CASSWGTGGNTEAFF
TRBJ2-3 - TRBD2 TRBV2 TGTGCCAGCAGTGAACTGGCTAGCGGGGGGACAGATACGCAGTATTTT CASSELASGGTDTQYF
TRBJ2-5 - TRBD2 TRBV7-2 TGTGCCAGCAGCTTCACGGGGGGAACCCAAGAGACCCAGTACTTC CASSFTGGTQETQYF
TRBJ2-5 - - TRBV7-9 TGTGCCAGCAGCCCGGGACATCAAGAGACCCAGTACTTC CASSPGHQETQYF
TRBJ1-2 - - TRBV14 TGTGCCAGCAGCCAATCAGGTGCTAACTATGGCTACACCTTC CASSQSGANYGYTF
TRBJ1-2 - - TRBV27 TGTGCCAGCAGTGCCGGGACCCTCGGAGGCTACACCTTC CASSAGTLGGYTF
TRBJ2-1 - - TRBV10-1 TGCGCCAGCAGTGAGTACGTAAAGGTTACCTACAATGAGCAGTTCTTC CASSEYVKVTYNEQFF
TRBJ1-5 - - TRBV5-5 TGTGCCAGCAGCTTTAAAAACAATCAGCCCCAGCATTTT CASSFKNNQPQHF
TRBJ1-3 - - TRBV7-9 TGTGCCAGCAGCTTTGGCAGCCCCTCTGGAAACACCATATATTTT CASSFGSPSGNTIYF
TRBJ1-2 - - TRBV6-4 TGTGCCAGCAGTGCAACAGGGTCGTATGGCTACACCTTC CASSATGSYGYTF
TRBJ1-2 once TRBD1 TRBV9 TGTGCCAGCAGCGGGGACAGGCTCTATGGCTACACCTTC CASSGDRLYGYTF
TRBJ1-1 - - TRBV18 TGTGCCAGCTCACCGATCAGCGACACTGAAGCTTTCTTT CASSPISDTEAFF
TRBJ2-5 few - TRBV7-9 TGTGCCAGCAGCTTAGGAAAAGGGGACTACCAAGAGACCCAGTACTTC CASSLGKGDYQETQYF
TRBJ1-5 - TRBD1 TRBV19 TGTGCCAGTAGACTGGGACAGAATAGCAATCAGCCCCAGCATTTT CASRLGQNSNQPQHF
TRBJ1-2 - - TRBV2 TGTGCCGGGATATCTCAGGGTGCTAACTATGGCTACACCTTC CAGISQGANYGYTF
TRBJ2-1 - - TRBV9 TGTGCCAGCAGCCCACCGAGGGGTTATGAGCAGTTCTTC CASSPPRGYEQFF
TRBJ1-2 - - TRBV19 TGTGCCAGTAGTCCACTGACAGATCACGTCACCTTC CASSPLTDHVTF
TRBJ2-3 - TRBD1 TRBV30 TGTGCCTGGACGACAGGGGGCACAGATACGCAGTATTTT CAWTTGGTDTQYF
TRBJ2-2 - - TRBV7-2 TGTGCCAGCAGCTTAAGCGTCGGGGAGCTGTTTTTT CASSLSVGELFF
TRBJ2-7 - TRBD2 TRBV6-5 TGTGCCAGCGCCCCTAGGACGCGGGGGGGCGAGCAGTACTTC CASAPRTRGGEQYF
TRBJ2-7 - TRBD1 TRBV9 TGTGCCAGCAGCCCCCGGGACAGCCTCTACGAGCAGTACTTC CASSPRDSLYEQYF
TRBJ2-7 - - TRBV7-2 TGTGCCAGCAGCGGCCCAGGGGTTCGGGAGCAGTACTTC CASSGPGVREQYF
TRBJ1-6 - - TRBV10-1 TGCGCCAGCAGGAGGGAAACCTATAATTCACCCCTCCACTTT CASRRETYNSPLHF
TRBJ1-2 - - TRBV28 TGTGCCAGCAGTTTGTCCGCAGCTCCCAACTATGGCTACACCTTC CASSLSAAPNYGYTF
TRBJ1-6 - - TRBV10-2 TGCGCCAGCAGAGAGCCGAGGGACACCGGTAATAATTCACCCCTCCACTTT CASREPRDTGNNSPLHF
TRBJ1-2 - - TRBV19 TGTGCCAGTGGCCTCGGAGGAAACTATGGCTACACCTTC CASGLGGNYGYTF
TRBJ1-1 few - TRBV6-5 TGTGCCAGCAGCTCTGGGGGGTTGACTGAAGCTTTCTTT CASSSGGLTEAFF
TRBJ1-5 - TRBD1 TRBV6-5 TGTGCCAGCAGTTCCGGGACAGGTATTCAGCCCCAGCATTTT CASSSGTGIQPQHF
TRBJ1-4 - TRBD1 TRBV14 TGTGCCAGCAGCCAAGAAGGGACAGATAATGAAAAACTGTTTTTT CASSQEGTDNEKLFF
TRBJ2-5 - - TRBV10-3 TGTGCCATCAGACCTAGAGAAGAGACCCAGTACTTC CAIRPREETQYF
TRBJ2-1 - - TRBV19 TGTGCCAGTAGTGAGGGGACCTACAATGAGCAGTTCTTC CASSEGTYNEQFF
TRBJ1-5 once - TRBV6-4 TGTGCCAGCAGTGACTCAGGGGCAGGAAGCAATCAGCCCCAGCATTTT CASSDSGAGSNQPQHF